This T cell receptor (beta chain) was identified during a study of T cell changes during pregnancy in multiple sclerosis. Only in-frame clones appear in the TCRdb table, and some are missing; sequencing was by immunoSEQ multiplex PCR. The repertoire holds 50,000 to 75,000 clones, with over 90% as singletons. CDR3 length: 15 amino acids. V dropped 0 bases and J dropped 9 bases, with 16 bases sitting between them. From germline, CDR1 is SGHNT and CDR2 YYREEE (reference sequence). The sample consisted of CD8+ T cells from peripheral blood mononuclear cells, taken in the third trimester of pregnancy. The origin of this receptor is a female donor with multiple sclerosis, enrolled in a pregnancy study. The chain has TRBV5-4 and TRBJ2-1; D might be TRBD2 (5 bases). The CDR3 region is CASSLGGTRAGEQFF. As DNA, the CDR3 is TGTGCCAGCAGCTTGGGGGGTACGAGGGCTGGTGAGCAGTTCTTC.